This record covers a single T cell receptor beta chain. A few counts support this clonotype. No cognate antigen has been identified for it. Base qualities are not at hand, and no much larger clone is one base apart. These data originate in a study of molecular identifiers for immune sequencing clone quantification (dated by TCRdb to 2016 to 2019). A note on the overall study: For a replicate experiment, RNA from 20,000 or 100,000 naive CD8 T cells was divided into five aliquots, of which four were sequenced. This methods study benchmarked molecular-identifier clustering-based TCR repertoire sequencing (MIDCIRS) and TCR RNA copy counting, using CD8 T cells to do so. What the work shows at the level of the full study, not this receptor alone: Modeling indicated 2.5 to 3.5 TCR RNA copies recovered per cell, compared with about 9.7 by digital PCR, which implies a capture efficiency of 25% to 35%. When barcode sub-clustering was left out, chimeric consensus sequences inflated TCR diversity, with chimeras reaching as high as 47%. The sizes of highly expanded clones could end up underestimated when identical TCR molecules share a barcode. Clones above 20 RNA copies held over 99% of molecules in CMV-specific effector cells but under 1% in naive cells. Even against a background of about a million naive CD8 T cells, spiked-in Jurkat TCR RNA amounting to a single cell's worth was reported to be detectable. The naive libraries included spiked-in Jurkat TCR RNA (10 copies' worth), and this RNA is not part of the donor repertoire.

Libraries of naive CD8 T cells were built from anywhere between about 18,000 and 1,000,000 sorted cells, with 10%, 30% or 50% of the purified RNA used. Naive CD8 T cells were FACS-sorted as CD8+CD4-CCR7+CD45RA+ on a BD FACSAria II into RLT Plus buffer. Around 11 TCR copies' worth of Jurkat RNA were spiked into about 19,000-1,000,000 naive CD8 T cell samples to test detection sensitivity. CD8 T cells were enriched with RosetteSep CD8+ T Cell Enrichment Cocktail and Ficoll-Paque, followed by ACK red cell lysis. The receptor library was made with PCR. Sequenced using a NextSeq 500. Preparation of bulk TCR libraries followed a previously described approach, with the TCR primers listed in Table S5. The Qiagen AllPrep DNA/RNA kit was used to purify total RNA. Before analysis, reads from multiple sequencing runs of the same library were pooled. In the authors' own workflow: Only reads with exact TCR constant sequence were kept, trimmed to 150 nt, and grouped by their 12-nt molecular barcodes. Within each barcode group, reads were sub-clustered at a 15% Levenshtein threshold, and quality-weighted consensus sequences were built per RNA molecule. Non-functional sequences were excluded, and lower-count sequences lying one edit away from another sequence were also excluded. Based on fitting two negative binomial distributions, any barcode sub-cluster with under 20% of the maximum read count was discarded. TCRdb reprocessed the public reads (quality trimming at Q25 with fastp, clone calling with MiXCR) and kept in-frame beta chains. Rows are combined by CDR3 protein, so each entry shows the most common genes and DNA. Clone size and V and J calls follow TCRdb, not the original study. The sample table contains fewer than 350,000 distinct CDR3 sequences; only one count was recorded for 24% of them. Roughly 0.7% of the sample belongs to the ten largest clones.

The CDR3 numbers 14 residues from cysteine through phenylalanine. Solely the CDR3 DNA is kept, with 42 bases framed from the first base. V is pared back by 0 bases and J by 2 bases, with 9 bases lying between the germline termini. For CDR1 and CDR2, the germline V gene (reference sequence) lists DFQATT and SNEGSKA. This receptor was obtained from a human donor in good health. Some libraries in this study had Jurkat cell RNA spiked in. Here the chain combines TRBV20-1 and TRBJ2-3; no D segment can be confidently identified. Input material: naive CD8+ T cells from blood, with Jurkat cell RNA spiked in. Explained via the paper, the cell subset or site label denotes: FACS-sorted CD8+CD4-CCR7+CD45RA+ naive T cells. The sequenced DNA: TGCAGTGCTAGAGATGACTTTAACACAGATACGCAGTATTTT. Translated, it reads CSARDDFNTDTQYF.